This paragraph reports one T cell receptor (beta chain). Its antigen remains undetermined. No per-base quality is available; no much larger clone lies one base away. Different DNA sequences within this sample yield the same CDR3. The data were taken from a study of Tregs in tolerant kidney transplant recipients (dated by TCRdb to the late 2010s). For context, the study as a whole: TCRbeta sequencing was used in the study to identify donor-specific regulatory T cells before combined kidney and bone marrow transplantation, and the identified cells were then tracked after transplant. Results the study describes overall, beyond this receptor: Expanding Tregs with activated donor B cells appeared to identify the most biologically relevant and donor-specific TCRbeta repertoire. PCR primers changed over time for some patients, so nucleotide-level comparison across those patients' samples was not possible. Donor-specific Treg expansion was found to exceed global Treg expansion in tolerant patients, suggesting antigen-driven rather than nonspecific expansion. Biological reproducibility was not examined directly, but technical replication error appeared to be minimal. Because only a small number of patients were included, the study had limitations, and the results will need to be validated in larger populations as well as under other immunosuppression protocols.

The transplants used related donors along with nonmyeloablative bone marrow transplantation, and in the human trials mixed chimerism was transient. Unstimulated Tregs (CD4+CD25+CD127-), CD4+ non-Tregs (CD4+CD25-), CD4 and CD8 cells were FACS-sorted from thawed PBMCs. Patients were 4 combined kidney and bone marrow transplant recipients from the ITN036ST trial, and only these trial subjects had samples available. Healthy control blood was processed to PBMCs by Ficoll density gradient and cryopreserved, and patient PBMCs were collected before and after transplant. For TCRbeta CDR3 sequencing, genomic DNA was extracted from sorted cells using the QIAGEN DNeasy Blood and Tissue Kit. High-throughput TCRbeta CDR3 sequencing, which included PCR amplification with bias correction and internal controls, was done commercially through immunoSEQ. The study's processing was this. Unique productive TCRbeta sequences were defined by CDR3 nucleotide sequence where primers matched, otherwise by CDR3 amino acid sequence with Vbeta and Jbeta genes. To correct sorting error, sequences shared between sorted populations at a frequency ratio of 2:1 or less were removed; the rest were assigned to the higher population. Donor-reactive sequences were defined as at least 5-fold expanded in CFSE-low cells versus unstimulated cells, with frequency of at least 0.01% in CFSE-low cells. Jensen-Shannon divergence, calculated on the top 100 TCRbeta sequences ranked by frequency, was used to quantify repertoire divergence. When a sample had multiple sequencing runs, each run was corrected for sorting error separately and the runs were then pooled. In its TCRdb copy, this immuneACCESS table keeps in-frame sequences only and misses some clones. Where compared with another copy, unresolved V genes explain less than half of these, and the others have no known cause. V, J and clone size derive from that table, while D and trimming were established from the DNA sequence. The sample has tens of thousands of clones on record, 90% to 95% of them singletons. The top ten hold approximately 1.4% of the sample.

From cysteine to phenylalanine, the CDR3 is 15 amino acids long. Of the read, only the CDR3 DNA is kept; its 45 bases are in frame from base 1. V is clipped by 0 bases and J by 6 bases, and the sequence between their germline boundaries is 9 bases long. From the germline V gene (reference sequence), CDR1 is LNHNV and CDR2 is YYDKDF. The TCR originated in a human patient who received a combined kidney and bone marrow transplant. It is possible that, after a transplant, some T cells come from the graft donor. The sequences come from CD4+ T cells from blood (PBMCs), collected 24 months after the transplant. The chain uses TRBV15 and TRBJ1-6; the D gene cannot be named for sure. DNA sequence: TGTGCCACCAGCAGAGATTGGGGAGGTAATTCACCCCTCCACTTT. Its protein reads: CATSRDWGGNSPLHF.